This is a list of T cell receptor beta chains from one sample in a study of cytomegalovirus exposure and HLA in healthy donors. Libraries were prepared by immunoSEQ multiplex PCR; TCRdb keeps only in-frame clonotypes and omits some of them. This table holds 90,000 to 150,000 clones, 70% to 90% found once. Sequencing was done on a sample of PBMCs. The source is a woman aged 30 to 39 in good health and CMV-seronegative. The CDR3 runs from the conserved cysteine through the conserved F or W. D genes are given only for firm matches. Clone size, where shown, is once, few, many, or a class for clones that have expanded.

NA	TRBV7-9	TRBJ2-1	TRBD2	CASSFGTSGGPSYNEQFF	TGTGCCAGCAGCTTCGGGACTAGCGGGGGCCCCTCCTACAATGAGCAGTTCTTC
few	TRBV30	TRBJ2-7	NA	CAWSRWASLHEQYF	TGTGCCTGGAGTCGTTGGGCTTCACTCCACGAGCAGTACTTC
NA	TRBV13	TRBJ1-6	NA	CASSPRSGNNSPLHF	TGTGCCAGCAGCCCTAGATCGGGTAATAACTCACCCCTCCACTTT
NA	TRBV7-2	TRBJ2-2	NA	CASSLVGTANTGELFF	TGTGCCAGCAGCTTAGTCGGGACTGCGAACACCGGGGAGCTGTTTTTT
NA	TRBV14	TRBJ1-2	TRBD1	CASSPLDRGDYGYTF	TGTGCCAGCAGCCCGCTGGACAGGGGGGACTATGGCTACACCTTC
NA	TRBV6-5	TRBJ2-3	TRBD2	CASRLRGSTDTQYF	TGTGCCAGCAGATTGCGGGGGAGCACAGATACGCAGTATTTT
NA	TRBV5-1	TRBJ1-2	TRBD1	CASSSGQGRYGYTF	TGCGCCAGCAGCAGCGGACAGGGGAGGTATGGCTACACCTTC
NA	TRBV5-5	TRBJ2-7	TRBD1	CASSRMSTGGYEQYF	TGTGCCAGCAGCCGTATGTCGACAGGGGGCTACGAGCAGTACTTC
NA	TRBV7-8	TRBJ2-3	NA	CASSLLAAGAKTQAQYF	TGTGCCAGCAGCCTCCTGGCCGCGGGGGCCAAAACCCAGGCGCAGTATTTT
NA	TRBV7-9	TRBJ1-5	TRBD1	CASSLAMTGMGNQPQHF	TGTGCCAGCAGCTTAGCAATGACAGGGATGGGCAATCAGCCCCAGCATTTT
NA	TRBV2	TRBJ2-7	TRBD2	CASSGGSGALYEQYF	TGTGCCAGCAGTGGTGGTAGCGGGGCATTATACGAGCAGTACTTC
NA	TRBV6-5	TRBJ2-7	TRBD1	CASSSGQTYEQYF	TGTGCCAGCAGTTCGGGACAGACCTACGAGCAGTACTTC
NA	TRBV30	TRBJ1-5	NA	CAWSVQANQPQHF	TGTGCCTGGAGTGTACAGGCTAATCAGCCCCAGCATTTT
NA	TRBV12-5	TRBJ1-4	TRBD1	CASGNTGGGNEKLFF	TGTGCTAGTGGAAACACAGGGGGAGGGAATGAAAAACTGTTTTTT
NA	TRBV11-2	TRBJ2-7	TRBD2	CASSSATLAGGAVYEQYF	TGTGCCAGCAGCTCCGCTACCCTGGCCGGGGGGGCCGTCTACGAGCAGTACTTC
once	TRBV18	TRBJ2-2	TRBD1	CASSRQGAIGELFF	TGTGCCAGCTCACGACAGGGGGCGATCGGGGAGCTGTTTTTT
NA	TRBV11-2	TRBJ2-5	TRBD2	CASSLARPGTRELETQYF	TGTGCCAGCAGCTTAGCAAGACCCGGGACTAGAGAGTTGGAGACCCAGTACTTC
once	TRBV4-3	TRBJ1-2	NA	CASSQDAPASFGYTF	TGCGCCAGCAGCCAAGATGCGCCTGCGAGTTTTGGCTACACCTTC
NA	TRBV6-5	TRBJ1-1	NA	CASSWKGGTEAFF	TGTGCCAGCAGCTGGAAGGGAGGGACTGAAGCTTTCTTT
NA	TRBV6-1	TRBJ1-5	TRBD1	CANSEAGTGNQPQHF	TGTGCCAACAGTGAAGCAGGGACAGGGAATCAGCCCCAGCATTTT
NA	TRBV6-1	TRBJ1-6	TRBD1	CASSLVDRGNSPLHF	TGTGCCAGCAGCCTTGTGGACAGGGGGAATTCACCCCTCCACTTT
NA	TRBV5-6	TRBJ2-5	NA	CASRRGLREEETQYF	TGTGCCAGCAGGCGCGGTCTCAGGGAGGAAGAGACCCAGTACTTC
NA	TRBV5-1	TRBJ2-5	TRBD2	CASSLRGTQETQYF	TGCGCCAGCAGCCTGCGGGGGACTCAAGAGACCCAGTACTTC
NA	TRBV18	TRBJ2-1	TRBD2	CASSPRTSGGLYNEQFF	TGTGCCAGCTCACCTAGGACTAGCGGGGGCCTCTACAATGAGCAGTTCTTC
few	TRBV2	TRBJ1-2	TRBD1	CASSPDRGRDGYTF	TGTGCCAGCAGCCCCGACAGGGGGCGGGATGGCTACACCTTC
NA	TRBV19	TRBJ2-7	TRBD1	CASSTYSAGGSRYEQYF	TGTGCCAGTAGTACCTACTCGGCAGGGGGTTCACGCTACGAGCAGTACTTC
NA	TRBV6-1	TRBJ2-5	NA	CASTGLETQYF	TGTGCCAGCACGGGGTTGGAGACCCAGTACTTC
NA	TRBV6-6	TRBJ2-5	NA	CASSYNPAGQETQYF	TGTGCCAGCAGTTATAATCCCGCGGGACAAGAGACCCAGTACTTC
NA	TRBV19	TRBJ2-7	NA	CASSIASPYEQYF	TGTGCCAGTAGTATAGCGTCCCCCTACGAGCAGTACTTC
NA	TRBV6-1	TRBJ1-6	NA	CASSEWVRGSYNSPLHF	TGTGCCAGCAGTGAATGGGTTCGGGGGTCCTATAATTCACCCCTCCACTTT
NA	TRBV7-9	TRBJ2-7	NA	CASSLARGEQYF	TGTGCCAGCAGCTTAGCCAGGGGCGAGCAGTACTTC
NA	TRBV9	TRBJ2-2	NA	CASSVAVGGVTGELFF	TGTGCCAGCAGCGTTGCTGTGGGGGGTGTAACCGGGGAGCTGTTTTTT
NA	TRBV11-3	TRBJ2-5	NA	CASSAKETQYF	TGTGCCAGCAGCGCTAAAGAGACCCAGTACTTC
NA	TRBV6-5	TRBJ1-6	NA	CASSYRDPLNSPLHF	TGTGCCAGCAGTTACCGAGATCCCCTTAATTCACCCCTCCACTTT
NA	TRBV4-1	TRBJ2-3	TRBD2	CASSHPGLAGGLSTDTQYF	TGCGCCAGCAGCCACCCAGGATTAGCGGGGGGCCTTAGCACAGATACGCAGTATTTT
few	TRBV5-1	TRBJ1-1	NA	CASSLGRLNTEAFF	TGCGCCAGCAGCTTAGGCAGGTTAAACACTGAAGCTTTCTTT
NA	TRBV7-3	TRBJ2-3	TRBD2	CASSPGTSADTQYF	TGTGCCAGCAGCCCTGGGACTAGCGCAGATACGCAGTATTTT
NA	TRBV6-1	TRBJ1-5	NA	CASSGRYDSNQPQHF	TGTGCCAGCAGTGGGCGGTATGATAGCAATCAGCCCCAGCATTTT
few	TRBV5-1	TRBJ2-7	NA	CASSLAGQGLYEQYF	TGCGCCAGCAGCTTGGCCGGGCAGGGCCTCTACGAGCAGTACTTC
NA	TRBV6-1	TRBJ2-7	TRBD1	CASSAPTGGAGHEQYF	TGTGCCAGCAGTGCCCCGACAGGGGGCGCGGGCCACGAGCAGTACTTC
NA	TRBV7-6	TRBJ1-4	NA	CASSPRVNEKLFF	TGTGCCAGCAGCCCGCGGGTGAATGAAAAACTGTTTTTT
NA	TRBV9	TRBJ1-1	NA	CASSVMGGHTEAFF	TGTGCCAGCAGCGTAATGGGAGGTCACACTGAAGCTTTCTTT
NA	TRBV7-9	TRBJ2-5	TRBD1	CASSLLQGAEYQETQYF	TGTGCCAGCAGCTTACTTCAGGGGGCGGAGTACCAAGAGACCCAGTACTTC
NA	TRBV7-9	TRBJ1-1	NA	CASTVNTEAFF	TGTGCCAGCACCGTGAACACTGAAGCTTTCTTT
NA	TRBV5-4	TRBJ2-7	NA	CASSGGVAAASYEQYF	TGTGCCAGCAGCGGGGGAGTAGCGGCGGCCTCCTACGAGCAGTACTTC
NA	TRBV5-8	TRBJ2-3	TRBD1	CASSWDSSTDTQYF	TGTGCCAGCAGCTGGGACAGTAGCACAGATACGCAGTATTTT
NA	TRBV7-9	TRBJ1-1	NA	CASSLARALNTEAFF	TGTGCCAGCAGCTTAGCCAGGGCCCTGAACACTGAAGCTTTCTTT
NA	TRBV29-1	TRBJ1-1	TRBD1	CSVYDLKKTGGTEAFF	TGCAGCGTTTACGATCTTAAAAAAACAGGGGGAACTGAAGCTTTCTTT
NA	TRBV5-1	TRBJ1-1	NA	CASSLAGETEAFF	TGCGCCAGCAGCTTGGCAGGGGAGACTGAAGCTTTCTTT
few	TRBV11-2	TRBJ1-6	NA	CASSLPPGAEAHNSPLHF	TGTGCCAGCAGCTTGCCCCCAGGGGCAGAAGCTCATAATTCACCCCTCCACTTT
NA	TRBV11-2	TRBJ2-5	NA	CASSLEQFQETQYF	TGTGCCAGCAGCTTAGAACAGTTTCAAGAGACCCAGTACTTC
few	TRBV7-2	TRBJ2-5	TRBD1	CASSFWDRGKETQYF	TGTGCCAGCAGCTTTTGGGACAGGGGTAAAGAGACCCAGTACTTC
NA	TRBV27	TRBJ1-2	NA	CASSLRTVNYGYTF	TGTGCCAGCAGTTTACGTACAGTAAACTATGGCTACACCTTC
NA	TRBV10-3	TRBJ2-3	NA	CAISLEDTQYF	TGTGCCATCAGTCTAGAAGATACGCAGTATTTT
NA	TRBV5-6	TRBJ2-7	TRBD1	CASSIPGTGGAEQYF	TGTGCCAGCAGCATCCCCGGGACAGGGGGCGCCGAGCAGTACTTC